This entry describes one T cell receptor (beta chain). The antigen it recognizes is unknown. Base-call qualities are not available, and no considerably larger clone is one nucleotide away. A case-control design nested within a healthcare worker cohort in London, UK, was used, with weekly nasopharyngeal swab PCR tests and blood sampling performed. Healthcare workers were enrolled in the week of the UK lockdown, from 23 to 31 March 2020, and were followed every week for up to 16 weeks. This sample was taken from a study of early T cells in non-severe SARS-CoV-2 infection (dated by TCRdb to the early 2020s). Regarding the research as a whole: Because TCR sequencing was done on bulk RNA from unsorted whole blood, the alpha and beta chains could not be paired. The research as a whole found: Matching against VDJdb was skewed toward anti-spike CD8 responses, likely underestimated virus-specific expansions, and missed private and CD4 specificities.

The CDR3 spans 15 residues, from the cysteine through the phenylalanine. Just CDR3 DNA is preserved here, 45 bases in frame from base 1. V is clipped by 4 bases and J by 0 bases, and the sequence between their germline boundaries is 15 bases long. The germline V gene supplies CDR1 SQVTM and CDR2 ANQGSEA. Library preparation was by 5' RACE. Data came from a NextSeq 500. To correct for sequencing error and PCR bias, the TCR library protocol tagged individual cDNA molecules with unique molecular identifiers. Both TCR alpha and beta chains were sequenced, and tight co-correlation was observed between alpha and beta sequence abundances in each sample. For the original study's pipeline: V gene, J gene and CDR3 annotation of TCR sequences was performed with Decombinator V4. Expanded TCRs were defined as changing significantly between any two time points under a Poisson model with p below 0.0001. TCR abundances were normalised to the total number of TCRs sequenced in each sample and reported as counts per million. TRAV1-2 paired with TRAJ12, TRAJ20 or TRAJ33 defined MAIT TCRs, while TRAV10 paired with TRAJ18 defined iNKT TCRs. VDJdb, accessed 1 November 2021, was searched for CMV, EBV and SARS-CoV-2 annotated TCRs, with TCRs annotated for multiple antigens excluded. TCRdb reworked the public reads: Q25 trimming with fastp, MiXCR clone assembly, productive beta chains retained. Entries are consolidated by CDR3 protein sequence, retaining the most common genes and DNA. TCRdb, not the original authors, processed these V and J calls. The sample data list approximately 74,000 distinct CDR3 sequences, and around 15% of these were observed just once. The top ten constitute roughly 11% of the sample.

The V and J genes are TRBV29-1 and TRBJ1-1; 6 matching bases give a weak D call of TRBD1. The clonotype comes from an adult who was a healthcare worker with PCR-confirmed SARS-CoV-2 infection or an uninfected control (not recorded which). Sequencing input: whole blood. The sequenced DNA is TGCAGCGTTGTCGGGACAAGCAACCTGAACACTGAAGCTTTCTTT. Translated, this gives CSVVGTSNLNTEAFF.